This T cell receptor beta chain was sequenced for a study of T cell responses to AZD1222 COVID-19 vaccine. A remark on this clone: Its matching antigen is unknown.

General study findings and limits: Baseline serostatus was positive in only a handful of AZD1222 recipients.

TCRdb's table, derived via immunoSEQ multiplex PCR, lists solely in-frame clones and lacks some. The data contain 120,000 or so clones, 90% of them singletons. Germline V gene data show CDR1 as LNHDA and CDR2 as SQIVND (reference sequence). The V and J ends lost 5 bases and 6 bases, in that order; junction bases with no gene match: 4. The CDR3 runs to 13 residues. The receptor comes from an adult in good health. This chain links TRBV19 with TRBJ1-2, with 9 positions matching TRBD1. This specimen was peripheral blood, taken on day 0 of AZD1222 vaccination. For the CDR3, the DNA is TGTGCCAGTAGTCCCCGACAGGGGGATGGCTACACCTTC. This codes for CASSPRQGDGYTF.